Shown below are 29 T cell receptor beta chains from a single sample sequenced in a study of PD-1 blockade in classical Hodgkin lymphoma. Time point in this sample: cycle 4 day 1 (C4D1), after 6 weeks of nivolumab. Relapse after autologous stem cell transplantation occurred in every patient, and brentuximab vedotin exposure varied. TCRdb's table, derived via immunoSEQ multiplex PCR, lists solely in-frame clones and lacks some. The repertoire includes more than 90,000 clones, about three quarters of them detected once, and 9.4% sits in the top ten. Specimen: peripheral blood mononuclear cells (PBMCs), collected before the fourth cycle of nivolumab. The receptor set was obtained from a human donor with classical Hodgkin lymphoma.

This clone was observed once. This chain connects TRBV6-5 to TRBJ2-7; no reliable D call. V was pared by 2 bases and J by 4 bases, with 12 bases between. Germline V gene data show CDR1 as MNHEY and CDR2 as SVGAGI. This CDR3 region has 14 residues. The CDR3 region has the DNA TGTGCCAGCAGTTACGCCAGGTTGGGTTACGAGCAGTACTTC. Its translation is CASSYARLGYEQYF.

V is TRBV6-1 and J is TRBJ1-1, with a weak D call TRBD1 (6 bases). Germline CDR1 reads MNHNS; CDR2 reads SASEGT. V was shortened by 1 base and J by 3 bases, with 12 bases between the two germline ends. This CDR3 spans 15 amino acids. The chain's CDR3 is CASSEVGGGHTEAFF. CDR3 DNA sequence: TGTGCCAGCAGTGAAGTTGGAGGGGGTCACACTGAAGCTTTCTTT.

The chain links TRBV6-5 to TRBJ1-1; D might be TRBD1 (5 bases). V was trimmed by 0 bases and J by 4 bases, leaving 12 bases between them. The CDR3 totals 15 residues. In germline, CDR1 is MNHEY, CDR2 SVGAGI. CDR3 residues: CASSYSGPGGTEAFF. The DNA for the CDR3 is TGTGCCAGCAGTTACTCGGGCCCCGGGGGCACTGAAGCTTTCTTT.

CDR3 sequence reads: CASTPSRRGRYTDTQYF. CDR3 coding DNA: TGTGCCAGCACCCCCTCGAGGCGGGGGCGTTACACAGATACGCAGTATTTT. V is TRBV2 and J is TRBJ2-3, with TRBD2 as a possible D gene (7 bases). The CDR3 is 17 amino acids. Trimming stripped 7 bases from V and 2 bases from J, with 22 bases between. Germline-derived CDR1 and CDR2 are SNHLY and FYNNEI.

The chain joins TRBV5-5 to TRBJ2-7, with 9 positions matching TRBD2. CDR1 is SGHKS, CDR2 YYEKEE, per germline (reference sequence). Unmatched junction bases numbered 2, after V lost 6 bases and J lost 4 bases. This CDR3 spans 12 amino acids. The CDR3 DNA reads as TGTGCCAGCACCGCGGGGGGGTACGAGCAGTACTTC. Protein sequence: CASTAGGYEQYF.

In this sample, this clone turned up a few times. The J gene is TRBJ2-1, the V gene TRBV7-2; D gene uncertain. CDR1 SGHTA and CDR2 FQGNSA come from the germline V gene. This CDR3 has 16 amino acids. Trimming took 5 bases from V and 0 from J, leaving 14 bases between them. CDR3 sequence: CASSRRHPSSYNEQFF. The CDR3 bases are TGTGCCAGCAGCAGAAGACACCCGAGCTCCTACAATGAGCAGTTCTTC.

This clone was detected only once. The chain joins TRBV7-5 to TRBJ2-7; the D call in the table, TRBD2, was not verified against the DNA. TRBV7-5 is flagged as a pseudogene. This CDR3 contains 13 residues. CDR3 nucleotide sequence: TGTGCCAGAAGCTTATCGCGGCGGGGCGAGCAGTACTTC. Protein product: CARSLSRRGEQYF.

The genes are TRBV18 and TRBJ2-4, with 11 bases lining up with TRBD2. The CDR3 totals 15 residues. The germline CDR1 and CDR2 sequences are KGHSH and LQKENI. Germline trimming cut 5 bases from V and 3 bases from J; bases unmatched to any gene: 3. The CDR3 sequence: CASSTSGGGKNIQYF. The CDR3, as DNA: TGTGCCAGCTCAACTAGCGGGGGCGGCAAAAACATTCAGTACTTC.

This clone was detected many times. The CDR3 region has the DNA TGTGCCAGTAGTCCCCCCGGGGCGGGAAGGATAGATACGCAGTATTTT. This translates into CASSPPGAGRIDTQYF. The V gene is TRBV19, the J gene TRBJ2-3; perhaps TRBD2 as D (6 bases). This CDR3 has 16 residues. The germline V and J ends were trimmed by 5 bases and 5 bases, with 20 bases remaining between them. Germline V lookup: CDR1 LNHDA, CDR2 SQIVND (reference sequence).

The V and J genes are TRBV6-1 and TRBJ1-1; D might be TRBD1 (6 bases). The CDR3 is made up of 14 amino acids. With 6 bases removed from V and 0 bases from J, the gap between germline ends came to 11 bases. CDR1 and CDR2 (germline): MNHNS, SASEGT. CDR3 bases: TGTGCCAGCAGCGTTCAGGGGCTGAACACTGAAGCTTTCTTT. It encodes CASSVQGLNTEAFF.

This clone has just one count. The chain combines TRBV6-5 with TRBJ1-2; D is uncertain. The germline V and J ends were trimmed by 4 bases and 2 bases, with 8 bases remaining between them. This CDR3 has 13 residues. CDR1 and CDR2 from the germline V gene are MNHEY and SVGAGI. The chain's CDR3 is CASSSTTNYGYTF. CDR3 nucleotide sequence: TGTGCCAGCAGTTCCACAACGAACTATGGCTACACCTTC.

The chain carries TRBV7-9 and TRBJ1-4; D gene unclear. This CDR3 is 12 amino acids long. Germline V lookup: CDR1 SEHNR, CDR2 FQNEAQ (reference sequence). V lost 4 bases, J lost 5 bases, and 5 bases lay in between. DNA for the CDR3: TGTGCCAGCAGCTCGGAAAATGAAAAACTGTTTTTT. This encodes CASSSENEKLFF.

The CDR3 sequence is CASSLVGSRDQPQHF. The CDR3 DNA reads as TGTGCCAGCAGCTTAGTGGGTAGTCGGGATCAGCCCCAGCATTTT. V and J are TRBV7-2 and TRBJ1-5; D gene unclear. V was cut by 1 base and J by 5 bases, with 12 bases left in between. This CDR3 is built from 15 residues. CDR1 and CDR2 from the germline V gene are SGHTA and FQGNSA.

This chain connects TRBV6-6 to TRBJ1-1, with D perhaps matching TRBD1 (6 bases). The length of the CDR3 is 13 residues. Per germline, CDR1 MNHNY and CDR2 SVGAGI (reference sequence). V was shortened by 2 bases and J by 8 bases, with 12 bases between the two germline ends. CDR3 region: CASSYEGTREAFF. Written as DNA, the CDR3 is TGTGCCAGCAGTTACGAGGGGACACGCGAAGCTTTCTTT.

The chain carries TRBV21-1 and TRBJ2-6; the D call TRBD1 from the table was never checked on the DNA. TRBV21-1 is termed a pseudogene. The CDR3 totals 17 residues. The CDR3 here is CASTPKGVYSGANVLTF. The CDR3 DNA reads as TGTGCCAGCACCCCTAAGGGGGTCTACTCTGGGGCCAACGTCCTGACTTTC.

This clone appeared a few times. CDR3 bases: TGTGCCAGCAGTCCCCAGGGCGGCGGAAACATTCAGTACTTC. Translation: CASSPQGGGNIQYF. The V gene is TRBV5-6, the J gene TRBJ2-4; D might be TRBD1 (5 bases). The germline CDR1 and CDR2 sequences are SGHDT and YYEEEE. This CDR3 is built from 14 residues. The V end lost 5 bases, the J end lost 6 bases, and 15 bases lay between the germline ends.

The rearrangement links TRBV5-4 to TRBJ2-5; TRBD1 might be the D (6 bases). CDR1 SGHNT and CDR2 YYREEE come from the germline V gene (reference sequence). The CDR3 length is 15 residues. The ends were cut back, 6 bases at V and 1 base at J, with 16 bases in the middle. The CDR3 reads CASTPRGTIQETQYF. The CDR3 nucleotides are TGTGCCAGCACCCCTAGGGGGACAATCCAAGAGACCCAGTACTTC.

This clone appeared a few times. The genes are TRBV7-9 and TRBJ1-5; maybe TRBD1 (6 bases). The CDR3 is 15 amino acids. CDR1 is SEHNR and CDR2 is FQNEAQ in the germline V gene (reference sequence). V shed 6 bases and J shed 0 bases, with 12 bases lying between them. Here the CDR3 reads CASSPWTDSNQPQHF. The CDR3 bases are TGTGCCAGCAGTCCATGGACAGATAGCAATCAGCCCCAGCATTTT. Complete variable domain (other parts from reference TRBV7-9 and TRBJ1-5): DTGVSQNPRHKITKRGQNVTFRCDPISEHNRLYWYRQTLGQGPEFLTYFQNEAQLEKSRLLSDRFSAERPKGSFSTLEIQRTEQGDSAMYLCASSPWTDSNQPQHFGDGTRLSIL.

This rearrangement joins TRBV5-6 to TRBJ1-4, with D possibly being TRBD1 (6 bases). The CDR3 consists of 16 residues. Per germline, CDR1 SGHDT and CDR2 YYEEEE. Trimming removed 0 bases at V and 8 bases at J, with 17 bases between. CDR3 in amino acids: CASSLVTGALREKLFF. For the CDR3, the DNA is TGTGCCAGCAGCTTGGTTACGGGGGCCCTGAGGGAAAAACTGTTTTTT.

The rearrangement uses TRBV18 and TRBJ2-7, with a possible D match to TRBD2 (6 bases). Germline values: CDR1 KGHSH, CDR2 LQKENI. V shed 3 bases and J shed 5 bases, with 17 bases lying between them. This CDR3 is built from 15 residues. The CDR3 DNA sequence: TGTGCCAGCTCACCTAACACGGGGGTGAAGGACGAGCAGTACTTC. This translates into CASSPNTGVKDEQYF.

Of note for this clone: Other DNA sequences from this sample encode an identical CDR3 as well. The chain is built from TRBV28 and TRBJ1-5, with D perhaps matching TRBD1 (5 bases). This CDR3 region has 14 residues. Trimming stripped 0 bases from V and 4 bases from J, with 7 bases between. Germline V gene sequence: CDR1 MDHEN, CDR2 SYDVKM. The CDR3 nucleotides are TGTGCCAGCAGTTTATGGGGGGGGAATCAGCCCCAGCATTTT. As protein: CASSLWGGNQPQHF.

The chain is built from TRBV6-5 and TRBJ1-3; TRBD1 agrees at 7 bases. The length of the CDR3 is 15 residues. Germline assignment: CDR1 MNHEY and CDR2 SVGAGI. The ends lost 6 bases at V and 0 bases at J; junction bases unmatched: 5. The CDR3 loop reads CASRRQGLSGNTIYF. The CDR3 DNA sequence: TGTGCCAGCAGACGACAGGGCCTCTCTGGAAACACCATATATTTT.

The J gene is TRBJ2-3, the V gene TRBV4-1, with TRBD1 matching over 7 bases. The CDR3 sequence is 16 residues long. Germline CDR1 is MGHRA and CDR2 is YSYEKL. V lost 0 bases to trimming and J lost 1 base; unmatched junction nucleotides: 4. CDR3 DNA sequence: TGCGCCAGCAGCCAAGATCCTAGGGGGCGCACAGATACGCAGTATTTT. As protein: CASSQDPRGRTDTQYF.

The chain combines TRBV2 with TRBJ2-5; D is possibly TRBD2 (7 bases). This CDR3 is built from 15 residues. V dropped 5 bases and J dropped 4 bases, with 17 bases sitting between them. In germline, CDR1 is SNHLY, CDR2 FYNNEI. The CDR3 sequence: CASSTGPWGGETQYF. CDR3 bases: TGTGCCAGCAGTACAGGGCCATGGGGGGGAGAGACCCAGTACTTC.

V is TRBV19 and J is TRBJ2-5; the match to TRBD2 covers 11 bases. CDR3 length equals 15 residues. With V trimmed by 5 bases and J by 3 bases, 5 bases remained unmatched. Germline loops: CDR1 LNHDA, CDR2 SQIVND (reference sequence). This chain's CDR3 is CASSRLAGSEETQYF. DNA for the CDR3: TGTGCCAGTAGTCGACTAGCGGGGTCAGAAGAGACCCAGTACTTC.

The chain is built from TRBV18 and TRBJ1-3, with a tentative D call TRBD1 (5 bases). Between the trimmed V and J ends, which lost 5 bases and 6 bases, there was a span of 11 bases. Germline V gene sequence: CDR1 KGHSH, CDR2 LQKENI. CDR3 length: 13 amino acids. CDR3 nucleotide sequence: TGTGCCAGCTCAACAGGAGGCCTAAACACCATATATTTT. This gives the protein CASSTGGLNTIYF.

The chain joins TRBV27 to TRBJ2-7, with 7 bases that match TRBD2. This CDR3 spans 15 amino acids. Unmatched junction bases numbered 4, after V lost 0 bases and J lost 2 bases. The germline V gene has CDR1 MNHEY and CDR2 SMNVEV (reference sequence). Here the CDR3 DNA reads TGTGCCAGCAGTTTATCGCCTCTAGCGGCCTACGAGCAGTACTTC. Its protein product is CASSLSPLAAYEQYF.

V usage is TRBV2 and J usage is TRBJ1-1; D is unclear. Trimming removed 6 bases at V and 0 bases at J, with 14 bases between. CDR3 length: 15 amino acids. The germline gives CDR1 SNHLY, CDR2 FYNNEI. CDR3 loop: CASRGGGLMNTEAFF. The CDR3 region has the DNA TGTGCCAGCAGGGGAGGAGGGCTGATGAACACTGAAGCTTTCTTT.

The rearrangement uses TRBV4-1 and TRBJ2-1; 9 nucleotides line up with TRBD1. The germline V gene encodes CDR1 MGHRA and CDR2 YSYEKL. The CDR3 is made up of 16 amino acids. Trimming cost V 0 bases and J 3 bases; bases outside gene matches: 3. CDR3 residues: CASSQERTGVYNEQFF. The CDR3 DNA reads TGCGCCAGCAGCCAAGAACGGACAGGGGTCTACAATGAGCAGTTCTTC.